Below, 28 T cell receptor beta chains from the same sample are listed, as sequenced in a study of CD8+CD57+ T cells in acquired aplastic anemia. Profiling that covered TCR beta VDJ and CDR3 relied on genomic DNA as its template. TCRdb independently ran MiXCR on the reads; one entry per CDR3 protein. Seen here are about 160,000 distinct CDR3 sequences, 71% observed once, and the top ten hold approximately 48%. Patients chosen for sequencing had shown CD8+CD57+ cell expansion by flow cytometry. Sequencing was performed on sorted CD4+, CD8+, or CD8+CD57+ T cells (not recorded which) from PBMCs. The receptors shown here come from a human donor with aplastic anemia.

The CDR3 spells CSAKNPTDNTEAFF. The CDR3 bases are TGCAGTGCGAAGAACCCAACGGACAACACTGAAGCTTTCTTT. The rearrangement uses TRBV20-1 and TRBJ1-1, with D unresolved. V gave up 6 bases and J gave up 2 bases, with 16 bases separating them. Per the germline V gene, CDR1 is DFQATT and CDR2 is SNEGSKA (reference sequence). The CDR3 runs 14 residues.

A note on this clonotype: At one boundary the junction diverges from the germline segment, which might be a read error. V and J are TRBV20-1 and TRBJ2-6; D might be TRBD2 (5 bases). Germline V gene data show CDR1 as DFQATT and CDR2 as SNEGSKA (reference sequence). The CDR3 is 14 residues long. The CDR3 loop is CSASRAGGVNVLTF. The CDR3 DNA sequence: TGCAGTGCTTCGCGGGCAGGTGGGGTCAACGTCCTGACTTTC.

The rearrangement joins TRBV10-3 to TRBJ2-1; 10 nucleotides line up with TRBD2. The V gene's germline CDR1 is ENHRY and CDR2 SYGVKD. The CDR3 runs 13 residues. V shed 10 bases and J 7 bases; nucleotides not matched to a gene: 7. This CDR3 is CASLAGEGNEQFF. Written as DNA, the CDR3 is TGTGCCAGTCTAGCGGGAGAAGGGAATGAGCAGTTCTTC.

This chain joins TRBV20-1 and TRBJ2-3, with D perhaps TRBD2 (6 bases). Germline CDR1 DFQATT, CDR2 SNEGSKA (reference sequence). V lost 7 bases, J lost 5 bases, and 16 bases lay in between. The CDR3 is 13 amino acids. The CDR3 DNA is TGCAGTGTTGGCGGGGCGTTGATAGATACGCAGTATTTT. Protein product: CSVGGALIDTQYF.

Remarks on this clonotype: One end of the junction fails to match germline, which may point to a read error. The chain carries TRBV4-2 and TRBJ2-6; maybe TRBD1 (6 bases). The CDR3 covers 16 residues. Germline-derived CDR1 and CDR2 are LGHNA and YNFKEQ. Here the CDR3 reads CASSQEQGSGGNVLTF. In DNA, the CDR3 is TGTGCCAGCAGCCAAGAACAGGGCTCTGGGGGCAACGTCCTGACTTTC.

This clonotype was seen more than once but under ten times. The CDR3 region is CASSSIGEKLFF. The CDR3 DNA follows: TGTGCCAGCAGCTCAATAGGTGAAAAACTGTTTTTT. V usage is TRBV7-9 and J usage is TRBJ1-4; D is unresolved. From germline, CDR1 is SEHNR and CDR2 FQNEAQ (reference sequence). Trimming removed 4 bases at V and 7 bases at J, with 7 bases between. The CDR3 sequence is 12 residues long.

The sample holds a few counts of this clonotype. The CDR3 DNA follows: TGCAGTGCTAGAGTCCCAACTAGCACAGATACGCAGTATTTT. Amino acids: CSARVPTSTDTQYF. This chain joins TRBV20-1 and TRBJ2-3; D not resolved. The V end was cut by 1 base, the J end by 0 bases, with 8 bases between. The CDR3 has 14 residues. The germline gives CDR1 DFQATT, CDR2 SNEGSKA (reference sequence).

This clonotype was detected a few times. V usage is TRBV20-1 and J usage is TRBJ1-5; no reliable D call. Deletions cut 1 base from V and 7 bases from J, with 11 bases between. Germline V gives CDR1 DFQATT, CDR2 SNEGSKA (reference sequence). The CDR3 spans 13 residues. The DNA of the CDR3 is TGCAGTGCTAGAGCCACAAGTGGGCAGCCCCAGCATTTT. Protein product: CSARATSGQPQHF.

The rearrangement uses TRBV13 and TRBJ2-2; D gene unclear. Germline V gene data show CDR1 as PRHDT and CDR2 as FYEKMQ (reference sequence). Trimming removed 0 bases at V and 9 bases at J, with 2 bases between. The CDR3 runs to 11 residues. CDR3 nucleotides: TGTGCCAGCAGCTTAGGGAGGGAGCTGTTTTTT. Amino acid sequence: CASSLGRELFF.

The chain employs TRBV10-3 and TRBJ1-1, with D possibly TRBD1 on 5 matching bases. V lost 3 bases and J 1 base, leaving 9 bases between the germline ends. CDR1 is ENHRY, CDR2 SYGVKD, per germline. This CDR3 contains 14 residues. CDR3 in amino acids: CAISDYQGNTEAFF. Here the CDR3 DNA reads TGTGCCATCAGTGATTACCAGGGGAACACTGAAGCTTTCTTT.

This clonotype appeared a few times. The chain carries TRBV25-1 and TRBJ1-2; D is ambiguous. CDR1 MGHDK and CDR2 SYGVNS come from the germline V gene. This CDR3 is 16 amino acids long. Trimming took 3 bases from V and 5 from J, leaving 19 bases between them. DNA of the CDR3: TGTGCCAGCAGTGATACGACCCTCGGACGCGGGTATGGCTACACCTTC. Translated, it gives CASSDTTLGRGYGYTF.

Notes on this clonotype: The junction and the germline gene differ at one end; a read error may be behind it. J is TRBJ1-2 and V is TRBV19; D remains unclear. This CDR3 has 14 residues. The germline V gene encodes CDR1 LNHDA and CDR2 SQIVND (reference sequence). Here the CDR3 DNA reads TGTGCCAGTAGTATAGACTACAGCTTCTATGGCTACGCCTTC. Its translation: CASSIDYSFYGYAF.

Details on this clonotype: An end of the junction differs from the germline gene, which may be a read error. The rearrangement links TRBV2 to TRBJ2-7; 7 bases agree with TRBD1. The germline V gene encodes CDR1 SNHLY and CDR2 FYNNEI. This CDR3 comprises 15 residues. The chain's CDR3 is CASSQYRDSSSEQYF. The CDR3 bases are TGTGCCAGCAGCCAATACCGGGACAGCTCCTCCGAGCAGTACTTC.

This clonotype was found a few times. CDR3 amino acids: CASSPPRQGYNEQFF. The CDR3 DNA reads TGTGCCAGCAGCCCTCCGAGACAGGGGTACAATGAGCAGTTCTTC. The chain uses TRBV7-9 and TRBJ2-1, with 8 bases that match TRBD1. Trimming cost V 5 bases and J 4 bases; bases outside gene matches: 7. From germline, CDR1 is SEHNR and CDR2 FQNEAQ (reference sequence). This CDR3 contains 15 residues.

The chain recombines TRBV29-1 with TRBJ2-5, with D perhaps TRBD2 (6 bases). The V gene's germline CDR1 is SQVTM and CDR2 ANQGSEA. V was trimmed by 3 bases and J by 5 bases, leaving 25 bases between them. This CDR3 comprises 17 residues. The CDR3 is CSVEQPYRRGRGETQYF. Here the CDR3 DNA reads TGCAGCGTTGAGCAACCATATCGGCGGGGACGCGGGGAGACCCAGTACTTC.

In nucleotides, the CDR3 is TGTGCCAGCAGTGAAGGGACGACAGATACGCAGTATTTT. It translates to CASSEGTTDTQYF. The chain combines TRBV2 with TRBJ2-3; no definite D call. CDR3 length: 13 residues. The germline CDR1 and CDR2 sequences are SNHLY and FYNNEI. V was cut by 1 base and J by 3 bases, with 5 bases left in between.

In its sample, this clonotype was seen once. The rearrangement uses TRBV5-1 and TRBJ2-1; 8 positions match TRBD2. The V gene's germline CDR1 is SGHRS and CDR2 YFSETQ. The CDR3 is 18 residues long. The ends lost 5 bases at V and 8 bases at J; junction bases unmatched: 21. CDR3 nucleotides: TGCGCCAGCAGGTTCGGCGGAGCGGGAGTCTATCCAATGGATGAGCAGTTCTTC. As protein: CASRFGGAGVYPMDEQFF. Full variable domain (remainder filled in from reference TRBV5-1 and TRBJ2-1): KAGVTQTPRYLIKTRGQQVTLSCSPISGHRSVSWYQQTPGQGLQFLFEYFSETQRNKGNFPGRFSGRQFSNSRSEMNVSTLELGDSALYLCASRFGGAGVYPMDEQFFGPGTRLTVL.

The genes are TRBV10-3 and TRBJ2-5; D not certain. The ends were cut back, 0 bases at V and 3 bases at J, with 8 bases in the middle. CDR1 is ENHRY, CDR2 SYGVKD, per germline. This CDR3 contains 14 residues. CDR3 sequence: CAISESQEKETQYF. The CDR3 DNA reads as TGTGCCATCAGTGAGTCTCAGGAAAAAGAGACCCAGTACTTC.

The rearrangement links TRBV25-1 to TRBJ1-4; 7 nucleotides match TRBD1. V lost 2 bases and J lost 8; bases outside the gene matches: 8. Germline loops: CDR1 MGHDK, CDR2 SYGVNS. The CDR3 length is 15 residues. The CDR3 DNA reads TGTGCCAGCAGTGAACCCCGACAGGGAGGCGAAAAACTGTTTTTT. This codes for CASSEPRQGGEKLFF.

V usage is TRBV20-1 and J usage is TRBJ2-7, with a possible D match to TRBD2 (5 bases). Trimming pared 2 bases from V and 2 bases from J, leaving 13 bases between. The germline gives CDR1 DFQATT, CDR2 SNEGSKA (reference sequence). CDR3 size: 14 residues. The CDR3 is CSARPGIGAYEQYF. CDR3 DNA: TGCAGTGCTAGACCGGGGATTGGGGCCTACGAGCAGTACTTC.

The V gene is TRBV5-1, the J gene TRBJ2-7; D remains unclear. Germline V gives CDR1 SGHRS, CDR2 YFSETQ. Trimming pared 0 bases from V and 5 bases from J, leaving 15 bases between. The CDR3 runs to 15 residues. The CDR3 bases are TGCGCCAGCAGCTTGGTAGGGTTTACGTCGGACGAGCAGTACTTC. The encoded protein is CASSLVGFTSDEQYF.

The CDR3 is CASSDQSAEAFF. Written as DNA, the CDR3 is TGCGCCAGCAGTGATCAGTCCGCTGAAGCTTTCTTT. This rearrangement joins TRBV10-2 to TRBJ1-1; D remains unclear. V lost 3 bases and J lost 6, with 8 bases in between. Germline lookup yields CDR1 WSHSY and CDR2 SAAADI. CDR3 length: 12 residues.

This clonotype was seen once. The CDR3 loop reads CASAQGNEQFF. CDR3 DNA: TGTGCCAGCGCACAGGGGAATGAGCAGTTCTTC. This chain uses TRBV11-1 with TRBJ2-1; 7 nucleotides agree with TRBD1. The germline gives CDR1 SGHAT, CDR2 FQDESV (reference sequence). The CDR3 extends over 11 amino acids. The V segment lost 8 bases and the J segment 7 bases; nucleotides outside the gene matches: 2.

The chain joins TRBV4-1 to TRBJ2-7; no reliable D call. Germline V gene data show CDR1 as MGHRA and CDR2 as YSYEKL. V was shortened by 2 bases and J by 7 bases, with 12 bases between the two germline ends. The CDR3 spans 13 residues. The CDR3 loop is CASSQIRGREQYF. CDR3 nucleotide sequence: TGCGCCAGCAGCCAAATTAGAGGAAGGGAGCAGTACTTC.

The gene calls are TRBV20-1 and TRBJ2-7; 9 bases agree with TRBD1. The CDR3 is 15 amino acids. Trimming cost V 0 bases and J 2 bases; bases outside gene matches: 5. Germline loops: CDR1 DFQATT, CDR2 SNEGSKA (reference sequence). CDR3 bases: TGCAGTGCTAGAGATGAGGGACAGGGTCCCTACGAGCAGTACTTC. This codes for CSARDEGQGPYEQYF.

The chain combines TRBV6-6 with TRBJ1-3; the match to TRBD1 covers 7 bases. CDR1 is MNHNY, CDR2 SVGAGI, per germline (reference sequence). J gave up 8 bases and V 6 bases, and 7 bases lay outside the gene matches. This CDR3 spans 13 amino acids. DNA of the CDR3: TGTGCCAGCAGGGGAGGGGGCGCGGACACCATATATTTT. Its translation: CASRGGGADTIYF.

Details on this clonotype: At one end, the junction sequence differs from germline, possibly due to a read error. The rearrangement joins TRBV5-1 to TRBJ2-1; 11 nucleotides match TRBD2. The CDR3 consists of 13 residues. Germline lookup yields CDR1 SGHRS and CDR2 YFSETQ. The DNA of the CDR3 is TGCGCCAGCAGACCTTCTACTAGCGGGGGTGAGGTCTTC. It yields the protein CASRPSTSGGEVF.

A few counts support this clonotype. In DNA form, the CDR3 reads TGCAGTGCTAGGGTGGACAGCCTCGGAAACACCATATATTTT. Translation gives CSARVDSLGNTIYF. This chain joins TRBV20-1 and TRBJ1-3; possible D gene TRBD1, 6 bases. The V end was cut by 3 bases, the J end by 4 bases, with 13 bases between. The CDR3 totals 14 residues. The germline V gene has CDR1 DFQATT and CDR2 SNEGSKA (reference sequence).